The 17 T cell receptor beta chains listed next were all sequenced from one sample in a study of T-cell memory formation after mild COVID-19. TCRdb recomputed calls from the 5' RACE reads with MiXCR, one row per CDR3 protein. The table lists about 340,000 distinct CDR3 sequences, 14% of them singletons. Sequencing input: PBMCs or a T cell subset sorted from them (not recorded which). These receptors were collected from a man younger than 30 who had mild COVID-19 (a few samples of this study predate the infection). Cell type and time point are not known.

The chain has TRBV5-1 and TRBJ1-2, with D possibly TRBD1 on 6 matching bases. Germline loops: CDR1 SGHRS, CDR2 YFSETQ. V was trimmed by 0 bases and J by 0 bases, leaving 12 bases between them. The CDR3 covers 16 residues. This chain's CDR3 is CASSLGLGQPNYGYTF. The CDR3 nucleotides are TGCGCCAGCAGCTTGGGATTAGGACAGCCTAACTATGGCTACACCTTC.

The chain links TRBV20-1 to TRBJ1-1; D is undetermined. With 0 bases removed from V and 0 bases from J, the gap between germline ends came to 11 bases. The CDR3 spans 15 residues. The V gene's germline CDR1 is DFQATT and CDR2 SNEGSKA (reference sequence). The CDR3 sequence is CSARDWRAMNTEAFF. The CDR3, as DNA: TGCAGTGCTAGAGATTGGCGTGCTATGAACACTGAAGCTTTCTTT.

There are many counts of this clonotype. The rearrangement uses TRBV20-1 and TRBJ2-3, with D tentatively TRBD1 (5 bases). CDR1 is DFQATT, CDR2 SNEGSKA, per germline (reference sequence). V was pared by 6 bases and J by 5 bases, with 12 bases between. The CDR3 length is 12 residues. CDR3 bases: TGCAGTGCGATAAATCAGGGAGATACGCAGTATTTT. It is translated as CSAINQGDTQYF.

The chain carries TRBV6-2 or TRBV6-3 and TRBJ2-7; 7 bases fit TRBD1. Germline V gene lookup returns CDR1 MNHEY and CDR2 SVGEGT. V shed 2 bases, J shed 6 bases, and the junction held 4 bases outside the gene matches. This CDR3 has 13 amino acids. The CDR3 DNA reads TGTGCCAGCAGTTACGGGACAGAGGGCGAGCAGTACGTC. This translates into CASSYGTEGEQYV.

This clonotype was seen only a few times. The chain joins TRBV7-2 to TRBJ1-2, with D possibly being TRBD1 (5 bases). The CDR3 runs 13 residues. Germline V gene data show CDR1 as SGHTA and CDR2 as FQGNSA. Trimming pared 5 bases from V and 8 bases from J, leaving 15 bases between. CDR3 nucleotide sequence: TGTGCCAGCAGCCTTAGGAGGGGAGAAGGCTACACCTTC. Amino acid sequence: CASSLRRGEGYTF.

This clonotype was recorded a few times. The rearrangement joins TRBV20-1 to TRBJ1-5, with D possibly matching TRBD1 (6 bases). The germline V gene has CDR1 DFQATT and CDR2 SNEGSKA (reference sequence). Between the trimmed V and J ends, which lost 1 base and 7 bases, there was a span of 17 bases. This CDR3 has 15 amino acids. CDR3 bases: TGCAGTGCTAGAGTAACAGGGTGGTGGGCGCAGCCCCAGCATTTT. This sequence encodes CSARVTGWWAQPQHF.

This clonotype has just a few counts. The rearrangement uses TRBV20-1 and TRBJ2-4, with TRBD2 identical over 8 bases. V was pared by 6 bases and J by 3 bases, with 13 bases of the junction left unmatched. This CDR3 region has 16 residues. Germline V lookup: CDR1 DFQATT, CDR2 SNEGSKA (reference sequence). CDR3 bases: TGCAGTGCCCTTCCGGGGCGGCGGGGGGTCAAAAACATTCAGTACTTC. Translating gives CSALPGRRGVKNIQYF.

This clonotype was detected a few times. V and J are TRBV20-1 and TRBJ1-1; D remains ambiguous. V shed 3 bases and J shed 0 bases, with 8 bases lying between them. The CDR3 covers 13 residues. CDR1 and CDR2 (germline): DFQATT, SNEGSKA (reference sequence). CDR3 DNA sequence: TGCAGTGCTAGCCGTGACTTGAACACTGAAGCTTTCTTT. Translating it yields CSASRDLNTEAFF.

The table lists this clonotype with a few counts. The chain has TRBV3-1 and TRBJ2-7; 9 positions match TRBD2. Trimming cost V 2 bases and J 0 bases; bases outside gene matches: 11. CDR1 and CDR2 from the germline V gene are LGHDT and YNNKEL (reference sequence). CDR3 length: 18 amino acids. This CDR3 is CASSQLYATSGISYEQYV. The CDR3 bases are TGTGCCAGCAGCCAACTATATGCGACTAGCGGTATCTCCTACGAGCAGTACGTC.

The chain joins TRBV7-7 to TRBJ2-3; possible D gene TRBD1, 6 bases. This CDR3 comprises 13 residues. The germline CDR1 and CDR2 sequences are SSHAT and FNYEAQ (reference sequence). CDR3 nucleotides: TGTGCTTGCCGGGACACGAGCACAGATACGCAGTATTTT. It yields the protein CACRDTSTDTQYF.

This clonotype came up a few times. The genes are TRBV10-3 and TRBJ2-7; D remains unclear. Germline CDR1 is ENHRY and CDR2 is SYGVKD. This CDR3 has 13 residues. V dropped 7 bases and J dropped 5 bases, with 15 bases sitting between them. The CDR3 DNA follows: TGTGCCATCAACGGAGTCAGGTTCCACGAGCAGTACGTC. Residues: CAINGVRFHEQYV.

The CDR3 loop is CSVLTGDSYEQYF. In DNA form, the CDR3 reads TGCAGCGTTCTGACAGGCGATTCCTACGAGCAGTACTTC. This chain joins TRBV29-1 and TRBJ2-7; possibly TRBD1 for D (6 bases). The V gene's germline CDR1 is SQVTM and CDR2 ANQGSEA. This CDR3 is built from 13 residues. Trimming pared 5 bases from V and 1 base from J, leaving 12 bases between.

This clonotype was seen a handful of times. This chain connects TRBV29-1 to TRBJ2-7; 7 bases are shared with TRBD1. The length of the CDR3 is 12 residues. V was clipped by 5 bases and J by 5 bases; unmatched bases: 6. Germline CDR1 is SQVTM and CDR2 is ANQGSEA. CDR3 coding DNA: TGCAGCGTTTTCCGGGACAGTCACGAGCAGTACTTC. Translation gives CSVFRDSHEQYF.

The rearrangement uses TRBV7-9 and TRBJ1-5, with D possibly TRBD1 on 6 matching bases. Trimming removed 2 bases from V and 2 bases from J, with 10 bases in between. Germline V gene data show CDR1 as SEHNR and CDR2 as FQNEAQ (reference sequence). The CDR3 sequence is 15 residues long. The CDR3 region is CASSLIRGGNQPQHF. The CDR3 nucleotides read TGTGCCAGCAGCTTAATCAGGGGTGGCAATCAGCCCCAGCATTTT.

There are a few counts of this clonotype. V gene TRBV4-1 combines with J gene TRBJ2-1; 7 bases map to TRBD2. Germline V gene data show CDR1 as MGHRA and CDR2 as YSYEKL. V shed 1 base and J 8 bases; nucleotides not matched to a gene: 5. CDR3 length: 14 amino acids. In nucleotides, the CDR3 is TGCGCCAGCAGCCAAGGGCGGGGGTGGTATGAGCAGTTCTTC. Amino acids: CASSQGRGWYEQFF.

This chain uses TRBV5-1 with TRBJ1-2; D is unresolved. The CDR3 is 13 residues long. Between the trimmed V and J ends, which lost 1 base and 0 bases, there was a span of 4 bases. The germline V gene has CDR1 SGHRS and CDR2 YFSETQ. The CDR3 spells CASSLTSNYGYTF. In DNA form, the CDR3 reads TGCGCCAGCAGCTTGACTTCTAACTATGGCTACACCTTC. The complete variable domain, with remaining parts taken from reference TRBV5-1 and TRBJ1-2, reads KAGVTQTPRYLIKTRGQQVTLSCSPISGHRSVSWYQQTPGQGLQFLFEYFSETQRNKGNFPGRFSGRQFSNSRSEMNVSTLELGDSALYLCASSLTSNYGYTFGSGTRLTVV.

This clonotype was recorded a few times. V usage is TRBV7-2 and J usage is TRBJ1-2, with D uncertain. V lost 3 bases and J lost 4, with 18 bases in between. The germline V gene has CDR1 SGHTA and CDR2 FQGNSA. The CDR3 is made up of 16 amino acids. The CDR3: CASSLANDGHLYGYTF. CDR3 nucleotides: TGTGCCAGCAGCTTGGCCAATGACGGCCACCTCTATGGCTACACCTTC.